The present entry profiles one T cell receptor beta chain with its context. The CDR3 covers 16 residues. The V and J ends lost 0 bases and 3 bases, in that order; junction bases with no gene match: 5. Germline CDR1 SGHNT, CDR2 YYREEE (reference sequence). The data were obtained in a study of blood T cell repertoires in COVID-19. The wider study: The study drew acute and convalescent COVID-19 samples from the United States, Italy and Spain. Sample material is recorded as cDNA or gDNA derived from T cells, B-cell-depleted T cells, or PBMCs.

In the authors' methods: Amplified reference gene primers provided the basis for estimating nucleated cell counts. This table comes from immunoSEQ multiplex PCR, and its TCRdb copy is limited to in-frame clones, with some not included. V, J and clone size were drawn from that table, and D and trimming were deduced from the DNA. There are more than 95,000 clones in the sample; about nine tenths occur only once, and about 8% lies in the top ten. This sequence was found in a human donor in a cohort sampled during active COVID-19. Sequenced sample: peripheral blood. The chain carries TRBV5-4 and TRBJ2-3, with 9 nucleotides matching TRBD2. The CDR3 bases are TGTGCCAGCAGCTTGGCCGCGGGGGGGACAACAGATACGCAGTATTTT. Translating it yields CASSLAAGGTTDTQYF.